The clone carrying this T cell receptor (beta chain) was observed a single time. The data belong to a study of cytomegalovirus exposure and HLA in healthy donors. With 60 Vbeta and 13 Jbeta primers, the PCR was carried out. Authors' analysis steps: Later, an analysis found some 80 million unique TCR beta chains, and 10 million to 11 million of these were shared. Generated by immunoSEQ multiplex PCR, the TCRdb table keeps only in-frame clones and is missing some. V, J and clone size are those of that table, while D and trimming were read from the DNA. The sample yields more than 150,000 clones, more than 60% seen once. The source of this sequence is a young man in good health and CMV-seronegative. The sequenced material came from PBMCs.

This CDR3 reads CASSQDYYRPQHF. In nucleotides, the CDR3 is TGCGCCAGCAGCCAAGATTATTATAGGCCCCAGCATTTT. The chain carries TRBV4-3 and TRBJ1-5; unclear D gene. Trimming removed 0 bases at V and 9 bases at J, with 9 bases between. CDR3 length equals 13 residues. CDR1 is LGHNA, CDR2 YSLEER, per germline.